What follows is one T cell receptor beta chain and its context. This sample was included in a study of cytomegalovirus exposure and HLA in healthy donors. V dropped 2 bases and J dropped 7; count of bases not matched to a gene: 7. Germline lookup yields CDR1 MGHDK and CDR2 SYGVNS. The CDR3 is made up of 15 amino acids. The PCR employed 60 Vbeta primers together with 13 Jbeta primers. Sequenced by immunoSEQ multiplex PCR; TCRdb stores in-frame clones only, minus some. The profile covers around 300,000 clones, with about 66% appearing a single time and approximately 2.1% taken by the ten largest. Sequencing used PBMCs. V and J are TRBV25-1 and TRBJ1-3, with 8 bases aligning to TRBD1. This TCR derives from a female donor in good health and CMV-seronegative. CDR3 DNA sequence: TGTGCCAGCAGTGAAACAGGGGGATTAGGGAACACCATATATTTT. Its translation: CASSETGGLGNTIYF.